The present entry profiles one TCR beta chain with its context. The germline gives CDR1 SNHLY, CDR2 FYNNEI. The V end was cut by 5 bases, the J end by 0 bases, with 14 bases between. This CDR3 is 16 amino acids long. These data come from a study of OX40 agonist ivuxolimab in advanced cancers. Repertoires were generated with immunoSEQ multiplex PCR, while TCRdb's copy carries only in-frame clones and drops some. The sample lists tens of thousands of clones; approximately 81% were seen once. This TCR came from an adult with an advanced solid tumor such as melanoma, head and neck, liver or kidney cancer. The source material was CD4+ or CD8+ T cells sorted from blood, sampled in a trial of the OX40 agonist ivuxolimab. The chain carries TRBV2 and TRBJ1-5; tentative D call: TRBD1 (6 bases). The CDR3 DNA is TGTGCCAGCAGTTCACTCAGGGGTTATAGCAATCAGCCCCAGCATTTT. Translation: CASSSLRGYSNQPQHF. The full variable domain, with the rest looked up from reference TRBV2 and TRBJ1-5, is EPEVTQTPSHQVTQMGQEVILRCVPISNHLYFYWYRQILGQKVEFLVSFYNNEISEKSEIFDDQFSVERPDGSNFTLKIRSTKLEDSAMYFCASSSLRGYSNQPQHFGDGTRLSIL.